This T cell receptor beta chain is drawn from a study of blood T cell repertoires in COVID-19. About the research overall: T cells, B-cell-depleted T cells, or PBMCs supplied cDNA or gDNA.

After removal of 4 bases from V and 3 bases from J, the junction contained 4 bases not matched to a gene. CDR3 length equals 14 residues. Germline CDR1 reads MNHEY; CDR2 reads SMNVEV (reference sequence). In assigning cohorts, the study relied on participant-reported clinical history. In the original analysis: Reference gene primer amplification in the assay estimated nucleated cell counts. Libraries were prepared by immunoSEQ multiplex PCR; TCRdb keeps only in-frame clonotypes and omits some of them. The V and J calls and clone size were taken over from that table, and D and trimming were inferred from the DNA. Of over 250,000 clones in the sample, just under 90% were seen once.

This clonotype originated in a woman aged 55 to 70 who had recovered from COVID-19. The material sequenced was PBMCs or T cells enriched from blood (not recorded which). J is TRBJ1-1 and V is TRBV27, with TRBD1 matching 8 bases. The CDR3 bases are TGTGCCAGCAGTTATGGACAGGGTGACACTGAAGCTTTCTTT. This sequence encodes CASSYGQGDTEAFF.